The next 29 T cell receptor beta chains were all read from a single sample in a study of T cell responses to AZD1222 COVID-19 vaccine. Clones were read by immunoSEQ multiplex PCR, and TCRdb kept only the in-frame ones, dropping some. The sample includes 150,000 to 200,000 clones, 80% to 90% of them seen just once. The material was peripheral blood, obtained on day 0 of MenACWY control vaccination. These receptors all come from an adult in good health.

There are a few counts of this clone. The chain joins TRBV2 to TRBJ1-2; 9 bases map to TRBD1. Germline V gene sequence: CDR1 SNHLY, CDR2 FYNNEI. The trim removed 6 bases at V and 3 bases at J, leaving 2 bases unmatched. The CDR3 sequence is 13 residues long. CDR3: CASRDRGYYGYTF. The CDR3 coding sequence is TGTGCCAGCAGGGACAGGGGTTACTATGGCTACACCTTC. Together with reference TRBV2 and TRBJ1-2, the CDR3 gives the full variable domain: EPEVTQTPSHQVTQMGQEVILRCVPISNHLYFYWYRQILGQKVEFLVSFYNNEISEKSEIFDDQFSVERPDGSNFTLKIRSTKLEDSAMYFCASRDRGYYGYTFGSGTRLTVV.

The gene calls are TRBV6-2 or TRBV6-3 and TRBJ1-5; 9 bases fit TRBD1. Germline V lookup: CDR1 MNHEY, CDR2 SVGEGT. The CDR3 extends over 18 amino acids. Trimming at V came to 5 bases and at J to 3 bases, leaving 14 bases not matched to a gene. Here the CDR3 reads CASSHFTGTGRPNQPQHF. The CDR3 DNA sequence: TGTGCCAGCAGTCATTTTACCGGGACAGGGCGTCCCAATCAGCCCCAGCATTTT.

This chain joins TRBV7-2 and TRBJ2-1; 9 nucleotides match TRBD1. The CDR3 runs 16 residues. The germline V gene encodes CDR1 SGHTA and CDR2 FQGNSA. The trim removed 5 bases at V and 6 bases at J, leaving 11 bases unmatched. The CDR3 DNA reads TGTGCCAGCAGCCCTAAGGGACAGGGTAAGGCCAATGAGCAGTTCTTC. This sequence encodes CASSPKGQGKANEQFF.

The chain combines TRBV7-9 with TRBJ1-4; D gene unclear. The V end was cut by 5 bases, the J end by 7 bases, with 20 bases between. CDR1 SEHNR and CDR2 FQNEAQ come from the germline V gene (reference sequence). The CDR3 runs 16 residues. The CDR3 sequence is CASSEDSNRRSEKLFF. The DNA for the CDR3 is TGTGCCAGCAGCGAAGATAGCAACCGAAGGAGTGAAAAACTGTTTTTT.

The rearrangement uses TRBV7-3 and TRBJ2-2; D could derive from TRBD1 or TRBD2 (6 bases each). Germline V gene data show CDR1 as SGHTA and CDR2 as FQGTGA. V lost 5 bases to trimming and J lost 4 bases, with 17 bases between them. The CDR3 sequence is 16 residues long. DNA of the CDR3: TGTGCCAGCAGCGCGCCCGGGGGCGCGGGCACCGGGGAGCTGTTTTTT. It yields the protein CASSAPGGAGTGELFF.

The chain has TRBV7-6 and TRBJ2-7; 10 positions agree with TRBD2. This CDR3 has 16 amino acids. CDR1 and CDR2 (germline): SGHVS, FNYEAQ. The J segment lost 6 bases and the V segment lost 3 bases, leaving 11 bases of the junction unmatched. The CDR3 loop reads CASSFSLAGVGAEQYF. The DNA for the CDR3 is TGTGCCAGCAGCTTTTCTCTAGCGGGAGTAGGGGCCGAGCAGTACTTC.

This sequence joins TRBV12-3 or TRBV12-4 and TRBJ2-1; D unclear. The CDR3 is 13 amino acids. Trimming removed 2 bases from V and 3 bases from J, with 5 bases in between. CDR3 protein: CASSLSDYNEQFF. The DNA of the CDR3 is TGTGCCAGCAGTTTAAGCGACTACAATGAGCAGTTCTTC.

The chain carries TRBV27 and TRBJ2-2; 8 positions match TRBD1. CDR3 length: 17 amino acids. Germline V lookup: CDR1 MNHEY, CDR2 SMNVEV (reference sequence). V was pared by 3 bases and J by 4 bases, with 10 bases of the junction left unmatched. The CDR3 sequence: CASSFQGTGGTTGELFF. Here the CDR3 DNA reads TGTGCCAGCAGTTTCCAAGGGACAGGTGGGACCACCGGGGAGCTGTTTTTT.

The rearrangement links TRBV7-3 to TRBJ2-5; no clear D gene. This CDR3 has 13 residues. V lost 1 base, J lost 4 bases, and 7 bases lay in between. Germline V gene lookup returns CDR1 SGHTA and CDR2 FQGTGA. The CDR3 sequence is CASSLSTLETQYF. In DNA, the CDR3 is TGTGCCAGCAGCTTAAGTACTTTAGAGACCCAGTACTTC.

The table lists this clone with a count of one. The CDR3 protein is CASSSTGGTQETQYF. The CDR3 bases are TGCGCCAGCAGCTCCACGGGGGGGACCCAAGAGACCCAGTACTTC. The chain employs TRBV5-1 and TRBJ2-5, with 8 nucleotides matching TRBD2. Germline loops: CDR1 SGHRS, CDR2 YFSETQ. The junction had 5 bases not matched to a gene; V was cut back by 3 bases and J by 1 base. This CDR3 region has 15 residues.

The CDR3 DNA follows: TGTGCCAGCAGCTTAGGCTTATCGGACCGGGATGGCTACACCTTC. Its translation: CASSLGLSDRDGYTF. The chain employs TRBV13 and TRBJ1-2; unclear D gene. The CDR3 covers 15 residues. Trimming removed 0 bases at V and 6 bases at J, with 14 bases between. Germline V gene sequence: CDR1 PRHDT, CDR2 FYEKMQ (reference sequence).

The rearrangement uses TRBV27 and TRBJ2-3; D is perhaps TRBD1 or TRBD2 (5 bases each). Trimming removed 9 bases from V and 5 bases from J, with 18 bases in between. The V gene's germline CDR1 is MNHEY and CDR2 SMNVEV (reference sequence). The CDR3 length is 14 residues. The CDR3 is CASKNGGWGDTQYF. The CDR3 nucleotides read TGTGCCAGTAAAAATGGGGGTTGGGGAGATACGCAGTATTTT.

The chain has TRBV5-1 and TRBJ2-3; D could derive from TRBD1 or TRBD2 (5 bases each). Germline CDR1 reads SGHRS; CDR2 reads YFSETQ. Trimming pared 6 bases from V and 3 bases from J, leaving 14 bases between. The CDR3 totals 14 residues. The CDR3 loop is CASTPGWGTDTQYF. In DNA form, the CDR3 reads TGCGCCAGCACTCCTGGTTGGGGGACAGATACGCAGTATTTT.

J is TRBJ1-2 and V is TRBV5-5; possibly TRBD1 for D (6 bases). The ends were cut back, 3 bases at V and 4 bases at J, with 16 bases in the middle. Germline values: CDR1 SGHKS, CDR2 YYEKEE (reference sequence). This CDR3 is built from 15 residues. DNA for the CDR3: TGTGCCAGCAGCTCGGTAGGACAGTCTCTCTATGGCTACACCTTC. It encodes CASSSVGQSLYGYTF.

This clone was found a few times. The chain links TRBV12-1 to TRBJ2-5. TRBV12-1 is flagged as a pseudogene. The CDR3 is 16 amino acids. The DNA of the CDR3 is TGTGCCAGCAGCTTTGGAGCGGTGGAAAACAGGGAGACCCAGTACTTC. Translation: CASSFGAVENRETQYF.

This clone appeared once. The genes are TRBV10-2 and TRBJ2-3; D gene uncertain. Germline CDR1 WSHSY, CDR2 SAAADI. The CDR3 covers 12 residues. The V and J ends lost 8 bases and 6 bases respectively, with 12 bases between them. In nucleotides, the CDR3 is TGCGCCAGCTCCCCGGGTGGGGATACGCAGTATTTT. This encodes CASSPGGDTQYF.

The CDR3 coding sequence is TGTGCCAGCAGCGCGCAGGGCCGGGAGACCCAGTACTTC. Protein: CASSAQGRETQYF. The chain has TRBV7-3 and TRBJ2-5; possibly TRBD1 for D (5 bases). The germline gives CDR1 SGHTA, CDR2 FQGTGA. This CDR3 comprises 13 residues. The ends were cut back, 5 bases at V and 5 bases at J, with 12 bases in the middle.

This chain links TRBV9 with TRBJ2-5; D uncertain. In germline, CDR1 is SGDLS, CDR2 YYNGEE. V was trimmed by 3 bases and J by 2 bases, leaving 11 bases between them. This CDR3 has 14 residues. CDR3 bases: TGTGCCAGCAGCGGCGGAACTCGACAAGAGACCCAGTACTTC. Protein product: CASSGGTRQETQYF. The whole variable domain, remainder taken from reference TRBV9 and TRBJ2-5, is DSGVTQTPKHLITATGQRVTLRCSPRSGDLSVYWYQQSLDQGLQFLIQYYNGEERAKGNILERFSAQQFPDLHSELNLSSLELGDSALYFCASSGGTRQETQYFGPGTRLLVL.

The chain is built from TRBV6-5 and TRBJ2-7, with 7 bases identical to TRBD2. The length of the CDR3 is 13 residues. Germline lookup yields CDR1 MNHEY and CDR2 SVGAGI. V lost 5 bases and J lost 3; bases outside the gene matches: 4. The CDR3 DNA sequence: TGTGCCAGCAGTCTCTCGGGGGGCTACGAGCAGTACTTC. It is translated as CASSLSGGYEQYF.

V gene TRBV7-2 combines with J gene TRBJ1-5; a weak D match, TRBD1 (5 bases). The CDR3 sequence is 19 residues long. V shed 3 bases and J shed 2 bases, with 23 bases lying between them. Germline loops: CDR1 SGHTA, CDR2 FQGNSA. CDR3 in amino acids: CASSLAPGALLGGNQPQHF. DNA for the CDR3: TGTGCCAGCAGCTTGGCCCCCGGGGCCCTACTCGGGGGCAATCAGCCCCAGCATTTT.

Here the CDR3 DNA reads TGTGCCAGCAACTTCCAAGGAGTGGGTGAAAAACTGTTTTTT. It encodes CASNFQGVGEKLFF. The chain couples TRBV5-5 to TRBJ1-4; D remains unclear. Trimming took 6 bases from V and 7 from J, leaving 16 bases between them. CDR1 and CDR2 from the germline V gene are SGHKS and YYEKEE (reference sequence). CDR3 length: 14 amino acids.

The chain has TRBV9 and TRBJ1-1; unclear D gene. Per germline, CDR1 SGDLS and CDR2 YYNGEE. The V and J ends lost 4 bases and 1 base respectively, with 11 bases between them. The length of the CDR3 is 14 residues. This CDR3 is CASSPSVGNTEAFF. The CDR3 DNA follows: TGTGCCAGCAGCCCCTCCGTGGGGAACACTGAAGCTTTCTTT.

The rearrangement joins TRBV6-5 to TRBJ2-7, with 13 positions matching TRBD2. Trimming took 5 bases from V and 6 from J; bases not matched to a gene: 7. There are 15 residues in the CDR3. CDR1 is MNHEY and CDR2 is SVGAGI in the germline V gene. This chain's CDR3 is CASSPTSGGAFEQYF. The CDR3 bases are TGTGCCAGCAGTCCTACTAGCGGGGGGGCATTCGAGCAGTACTTC.

The chain recombines TRBV21-1 with TRBJ1-1; the DNA was not used to check the table's D call, TRBD1. TRBV21-1 has pseudogene status. This CDR3 contains 20 residues. The DNA of the CDR3 is TGTGCCAGCAGCAAAGGGTTTGGGACACGCCAGGGCCCCGTGAACACTGAAGCTTTCTTT. Its protein is CASSKGFGTRQGPVNTEAFF.

The chain carries TRBV19 and TRBJ1-6, with D possibly matching TRBD1 (6 bases). CDR1 LNHDA and CDR2 SQIVND come from the germline V gene (reference sequence). The CDR3 runs to 15 residues. The V end lost 4 bases, the J end lost 7 bases, and 14 bases lay between the germline ends. In DNA, the CDR3 is TGTGCCAGTAGTACCCAGGGGTTCGGGAATTCACCCCTCCACTTT. It is translated as CASSTQGFGNSPLHF.

This clone has a single count. The genes are TRBV7-2 and TRBJ1-1; D is possibly TRBD1 (5 bases). Looked up from germline, CDR1 is SGHTA and CDR2 is FQGNSA. Trimming shortened V by 5 bases and J by 11 bases, and 15 bases separated the two germline ends. This CDR3 comprises 12 residues. CDR3 residues: CASSQSVPGAFF. The CDR3 DNA reads as TGTGCCAGCAGCCAATCGGTCCCAGGGGCTTTCTTT.

This chain connects TRBV28 to TRBJ1-6, with D tentatively TRBD1 (5 bases). With 5 bases removed from V and 9 bases from J, the gap between germline ends came to 17 bases. CDR3 length: 15 residues. Germline V gene data show CDR1 as MDHEN and CDR2 as SYDVKM. This CDR3 reads CASSPATGGGSPLHF. CDR3 in DNA: TGTGCCAGCAGTCCCGCCACAGGCGGGGGTTCACCCCTCCACTTT. Variable domain in full (rest from reference TRBV28 and TRBJ1-6): DVKVTQSSRYLVKRTGEKVFLECVQDMDHENMFWYRQDPGLGLRLIYFSYDVKMKEKGDIPEGYSVSREKKERFSLILESASTNQTSMYLCASSPATGGGSPLHFGNGTRLTVT.

The chain uses TRBV5-1 and TRBJ2-7; D remains ambiguous. The CDR3 loop spans 14 amino acids. Germline V gene data show CDR1 as SGHRS and CDR2 as YFSETQ. The V and J ends lost 0 bases and 4 bases respectively, with 11 bases between them. The CDR3, as DNA: TGCGCCAGCAGCTTGGGAACCAGAGTTTACGAGCAGTACTTC. Encoded protein: CASSLGTRVYEQYF.

This chain uses TRBV5-1 with TRBJ2-3; 9 nucleotides agree with TRBD1. The trim removed 4 bases at V and 5 bases at J, leaving 5 bases unmatched. CDR3 size: 14 residues. Germline values: CDR1 SGHRS, CDR2 YFSETQ. CDR3 amino acids: CASSRGQGLDTQYF. CDR3 nucleotide sequence: TGCGCCAGCAGCCGGGGACAGGGATTAGATACGCAGTATTTT.